A single sample is the source of the 15 T cell receptor beta chains below, sequenced in a study of blood T cell repertoires in COVID-19. The table came from immunoSEQ multiplex PCR; TCRdb's copy has only in-frame clones and leaves some out. The table includes some 250,000 clones, around 86% detected once. The specimen sequenced was PBMCs or T cells enriched from blood (not recorded which). These receptors originate from a man younger than 30 who had recovered from COVID-19.

The J gene is TRBJ1-1, the V gene TRBV5-8; tentatively, D is TRBD1 (6 bases). Germline V CDR1 and CDR2: SGHTS, YDEGEE. This CDR3 has 15 amino acids. V shed 5 bases and J shed 4 bases, with 18 bases lying between them. CDR3 nucleotides: TGTGCCAGCAGTATCAGGGGAGGGTGGGGCACTGAAGCTTTCTTT. It is translated as CASSIRGGWGTEAFF.

The chain uses TRBV9 and TRBJ1-1; TRBD1 matches 7 bases. V lost 3 bases to trimming and J lost 1 base; unmatched junction nucleotides: 3. The CDR3 extends over 14 amino acids. In germline, CDR1 is SGDLS, CDR2 YYNGEE. The chain's CDR3 is CASSDRQGNTEAFF. The CDR3 DNA follows: TGTGCCAGCAGCGATAGACAGGGGAACACTGAAGCTTTCTTT. The full variable domain, its missing parts supplied by reference TRBV9 and TRBJ1-1, is DSGVTQTPKHLITATGQRVTLRCSPRSGDLSVYWYQQSLDQGLQFLIQYYNGEERAKGNILERFSAQQFPDLHSELNLSSLELGDSALYFCASSDRQGNTEAFFGQGTRLTVV.

As DNA, the CDR3 is TGTGCCAGCAGCCAAGAGGGACTCCCAGATACGCAGTATTTT. The encoded protein is CASSQEGLPDTQYF. The J gene is TRBJ2-3, the V gene TRBV3-1 (or the pseudogene TRBV3-2); weak D call: TRBD2 (6 bases). This CDR3 contains 14 residues. Trimming stripped 0 bases from V and 4 bases from J, with 8 bases between. The germline V gene encodes CDR1 LGHDT and CDR2 YNNKEL (reference sequence).

J is TRBJ2-5 and V is TRBV28; TRBD2 agrees at 11 bases. The CDR3 extends over 16 amino acids. J was trimmed by 1 base and V by 3 bases; bases with no gene match: 4. Germline V lookup: CDR1 MDHEN, CDR2 SYDVKM. The CDR3 bases are TGTGCCAGCAGTTTGGGGACTAGCGGCCCCCAAGAGACCCAGTACTTC. Protein: CASSLGTSGPQETQYF.

The chain uses TRBV28 and TRBJ2-5; D is uncertain. The ends were cut back, 2 bases at V and 1 base at J, with 26 bases in the middle. The CDR3 runs 20 residues. Looked up from germline, CDR1 is MDHEN and CDR2 is SYDVKM. This chain's CDR3 is CASSLAFLRSAAIFQETQYF. As DNA, the CDR3 is TGTGCCAGCAGTTTAGCTTTTCTCAGGTCGGCAGCCATTTTCCAAGAGACCCAGTACTTC.

The chain combines TRBV3-1 (or the pseudogene TRBV3-2) with TRBJ1-6; the D gene is possibly TRBD1 (5 bases). The CDR3 runs to 14 residues. V dropped 3 bases and J dropped 5 bases, with 8 bases sitting between them. Germline V gene sequence: CDR1 LGHDT, CDR2 YNNKEL (reference sequence). This chain's CDR3 is CASSHDRDNSPLHF. CDR3 DNA: TGTGCCAGCAGCCACGACAGAGATAATTCACCCCTCCACTTT.

This rearrangement joins TRBV2 to TRBJ1-4; 7 positions match TRBD1. The CDR3 length is 15 residues. CDR1 is SNHLY, CDR2 FYNNEI, per germline. The V segment lost 6 bases and the J segment 2 bases; nucleotides outside the gene matches: 6. The CDR3 reads CASRPDRVTNEKLFF. The CDR3 region has the DNA TGTGCCAGCAGACCCGACAGGGTTACTAATGAAAAACTGTTTTTT.

The V call is TRBV21-1, the J call TRBJ2-3; no DNA check was done on the table's D call, TRBD2. TRBV21-1 is flagged as a pseudogene. This CDR3 comprises 16 residues. The CDR3 sequence: CASSNPSGGAGDTQYF. The CDR3 region has the DNA TGTGCCAGCAGCAACCCTAGCGGGGGGGCCGGAGATACGCAGTATTTT.

The V call is TRBV11-2, the J call TRBJ2-3; TRBD1 is a possible D gene (6 bases). Trimming took off 2 bases at V and 9 bases at J, with 15 bases between the two ends. This CDR3 contains 14 residues. Germline CDR1 and CDR2: SGHAT and FQNNGV. Here the CDR3 reads CASSLLIQGDTQYF. As DNA, the CDR3 is TGTGCCAGCAGCTTATTAATACAGGGAGACACGCAGTATTTT.

The gene calls are TRBV23-1 and TRBJ1-1; a possible D gene is TRBD1 (6 bases). TRBV23-1 is assigned to the ORF class and has an uncertain function. With 0 bases removed from V and 7 bases from J, the gap between germline ends came to 21 bases. The CDR3 covers 17 residues. The CDR3 sequence is CASSQSTGLGALGEAFF. As DNA, the CDR3 is TGCGCCAGCAGTCAATCCACAGGGCTAGGGGCACTCGGTGAAGCTTTCTTT.

This clone was counted only a few times. The chain combines TRBV28 with TRBJ1-6; D perhaps matches TRBD1 (6 bases). Germline CDR1 is MDHEN and CDR2 is SYDVKM. Trimming took off 8 bases at V and 7 bases at J, with 12 bases between the two ends. The length of the CDR3 is 13 residues. CDR3 DNA: TGTGCCAGCCGGCAGGGGCAAAATTCACCCCTCCACTTT. Translated: CASRQGQNSPLHF.

The J gene is TRBJ1-5, the V gene TRBV5-1, with D unclear. Germline V lookup: CDR1 SGHRS, CDR2 YFSETQ. The CDR3 spans 14 residues. The V and J ends lost 3 bases and 5 bases respectively, with 12 bases between them. The chain's CDR3 is CASSSGERYQPQHF. DNA for the CDR3: TGCGCCAGCAGCTCCGGGGAACGATATCAGCCCCAGCATTTT.

The chain couples TRBV5-1 to TRBJ1-1, with D unclear. The CDR3 totals 14 residues. Germline assignment: CDR1 SGHRS and CDR2 YFSETQ. V lost 7 bases and J lost 0, with 13 bases in between. The CDR3 sequence: CASSQEGMNTEAFF. CDR3 nucleotide sequence: TGCGCCAGCTCCCAGGAGGGAATGAACACTGAAGCTTTCTTT.

The gene calls are TRBV28 and TRBJ1-1, with 8 nucleotides matching TRBD1. Germline CDR1 reads MDHEN; CDR2 reads SYDVKM. V lost 2 bases to trimming and J lost 4 bases; unmatched junction nucleotides: 6. The CDR3 totals 15 residues. The CDR3 protein is CASSLRSGGFTEAFF. The CDR3 coding sequence is TGTGCCAGCAGTTTAAGGTCAGGGGGCTTCACTGAAGCTTTCTTT.

This sequence joins TRBV18 and TRBJ1-1; the D is unclear. Germline loops: CDR1 KGHSH, CDR2 LQKENI. V lost 0 bases, J lost 3 bases, and 11 bases lay in between. The CDR3 runs to 15 residues. As DNA, the CDR3 is TGTGCCAGCTCACCACCGTCGAAGGGAGACACTGAAGCTTTCTTT. It codes for CASSPPSKGDTEAFF.